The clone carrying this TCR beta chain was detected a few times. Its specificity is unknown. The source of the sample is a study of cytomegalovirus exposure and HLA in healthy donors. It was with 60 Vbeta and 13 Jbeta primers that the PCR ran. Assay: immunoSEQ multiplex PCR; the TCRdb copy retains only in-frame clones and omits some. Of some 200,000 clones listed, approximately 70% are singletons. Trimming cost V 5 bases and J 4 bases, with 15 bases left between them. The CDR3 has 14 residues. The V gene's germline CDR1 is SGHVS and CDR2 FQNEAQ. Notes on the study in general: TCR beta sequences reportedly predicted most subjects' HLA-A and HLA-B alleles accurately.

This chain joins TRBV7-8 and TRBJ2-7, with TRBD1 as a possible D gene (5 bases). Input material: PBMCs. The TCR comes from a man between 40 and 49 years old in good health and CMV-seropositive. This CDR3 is CASSPSQGLYEQYF. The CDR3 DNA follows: TGTGCCAGCAGCCCAAGCCAGGGATTATACGAGCAGTACTTC.